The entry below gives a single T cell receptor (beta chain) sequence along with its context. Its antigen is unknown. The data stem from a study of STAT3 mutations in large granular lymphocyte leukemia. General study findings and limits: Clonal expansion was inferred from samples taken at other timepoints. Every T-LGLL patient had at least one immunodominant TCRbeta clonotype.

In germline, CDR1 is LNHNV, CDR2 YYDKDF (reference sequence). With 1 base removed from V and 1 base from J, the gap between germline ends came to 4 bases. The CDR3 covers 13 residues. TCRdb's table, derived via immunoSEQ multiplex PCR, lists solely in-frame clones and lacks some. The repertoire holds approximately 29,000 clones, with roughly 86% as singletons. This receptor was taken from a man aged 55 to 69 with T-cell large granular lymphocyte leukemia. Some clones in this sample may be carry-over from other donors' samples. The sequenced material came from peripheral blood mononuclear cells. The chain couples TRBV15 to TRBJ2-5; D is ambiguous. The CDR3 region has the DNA TGTGCCACCAGCAGAGGGTTCCAAGAGACCCAGTACTTC. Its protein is CATSRGFQETQYF.